A selection of T cell receptor beta chains follows, all from one sample in a study of blood T cell repertoires in COVID-19. TCRdb keeps only in-frame clones here, not all; method: immunoSEQ multiplex PCR. In the table there are 100,000 or so clones, about 86% of which are singletons. What was sequenced was peripheral blood. All receptors come from a woman in her sixties or seventies in a cohort sampled during active or convalescent COVID-19. CDR3s include the opening cysteine and the closing phenylalanine or tryptophan. Each record gives: clone size, D gene, V gene, J gene, CDR3 protein, CDR3 DNA. A D gene is named only where the DNA matches it firmly. Clone size, where shown, is once, few, many, or a class for clones that have expanded.

abundance: .; d_gene: TRBD1; v_gene: TRBV7-2; j_gene: TRBJ1-4; CDR3aa: CASSPRDRGYEKLFF; CDR3nt: TGTGCCAGCAGCCCCCGGGACAGGGGATATGAAAAACTGTTTTTT
abundance: .; d_gene: TRBD1; v_gene: TRBV9; j_gene: TRBJ1-6; CDR3aa: CASSGLGQGDNSPLHF; CDR3nt: TGTGCCAGCAGCGGACTAGGACAGGGAGATAATTCACCCCTCCACTTT
abundance: .; d_gene: .; v_gene: TRBV19; j_gene: TRBJ1-3; CDR3aa: CASRLALSTGNTIYF; CDR3nt: TGTGCCAGTAGACTCGCCCTCTCAACCGGAAACACCATATATTTT
abundance: .; d_gene: .; v_gene: TRBV3-1/TRBV3-2; j_gene: TRBJ1-5; CDR3aa: CASSQDPPSGHNQPQHF; CDR3nt: TGTGCCAGCAGCCAAGATCCTCCCTCCGGACACAATCAGCCCCAGCATTTT
abundance: once; d_gene: TRBD2; v_gene: TRBV4-1; j_gene: TRBJ2-5; CDR3aa: CASSQELAGGAVVETQYF; CDR3nt: TGCGCCAGCAGCCAAGAACTAGCGGGAGGGGCGGTGGTAGAGACCCAGTACTTC
abundance: .; d_gene: .; v_gene: TRBV5-8; j_gene: TRBJ1-3; CDR3aa: CASSLGTVAGNTIYF; CDR3nt: TGTGCCAGCAGCTTGGGGACAGTAGCTGGAAACACCATATATTTT
abundance: .; d_gene: TRBD1; v_gene: TRBV9; j_gene: TRBJ2-7; CDR3aa: CASSLGGTGPHEQYF; CDR3nt: TGTGCCAGCAGCCTCGGGGGGACAGGGCCCCACGAGCAGTACTTC
abundance: once; d_gene: TRBD1; v_gene: TRBV7-8; j_gene: TRBJ1-1; CDR3aa: CASSLEWQGDTEAFF; CDR3nt: TGTGCCAGCAGCTTAGAATGGCAGGGGGACACTGAAGCTTTCTTT
abundance: .; d_gene: TRBD2; v_gene: TRBV11-2; j_gene: TRBJ2-1; CDR3aa: CASSHTASGGYNEQFF; CDR3nt: TGTGCCAGCAGCCACACTGCTAGCGGGGGTTACAATGAGCAGTTCTTC
abundance: .; d_gene: TRBD1; v_gene: TRBV29-1; j_gene: TRBJ1-2; CDR3aa: CSVGQGGYGYTF; CDR3nt: TGCAGCGTTGGACAGGGGGGATATGGCTACACCTTC
abundance: .; d_gene: .; v_gene: TRBV6-5; j_gene: TRBJ2-1; CDR3aa: CASRGPRVRSNEQFF; CDR3nt: TGTGCCAGCAGAGGCCCCCGGGTCCGTTCGAATGAGCAGTTCTTC
abundance: .; d_gene: .; v_gene: TRBV27; j_gene: TRBJ2-2; CDR3aa: CASSQRQVNTGELFF; CDR3nt: TGTGCCAGCAGCCAAAGGCAGGTCAACACCGGGGAGCTGTTTTTT
abundance: .; d_gene: TRBD1; v_gene: TRBV2; j_gene: TRBJ1-2; CDR3aa: CASSRGQAYYGYTF; CDR3nt: TGTGCCAGCAGCCGAGGACAGGCGTACTATGGCTACACCTTC
abundance: .; d_gene: .; v_gene: TRBV27; j_gene: TRBJ1-6; CDR3aa: CASSTLGQYNSPLHF; CDR3nt: TGTGCCAGCAGTACCCTGGGACAATATAATTCACCCCTCCACTTT
abundance: .; d_gene: .; v_gene: TRBV6-1; j_gene: TRBJ1-3; CDR3aa: CASSERGSGNTIYF; CDR3nt: TGTGCCAGCAGTGAACGGGGGTCTGGAAACACCATATATTTT
abundance: .; d_gene: TRBD1; v_gene: TRBV19; j_gene: TRBJ1-1; CDR3aa: CASSYGQGRTEAFF; CDR3nt: TGTGCCAGTAGCTATGGACAGGGAAGGACTGAAGCTTTCTTT
abundance: .; d_gene: TRBD2; v_gene: TRBV28; j_gene: TRBJ2-7; CDR3aa: CASSLGGSSYEQYF; CDR3nt: TGTGCCAGCAGTTTGGGCGGGAGCTCCTACGAGCAGTACTTC
abundance: .; d_gene: TRBD1; v_gene: TRBV10-3; j_gene: TRBJ2-7; CDR3aa: CAISRTGANYEQYF; CDR3nt: TGTGCCATCAGTAGGACAGGCGCCAACTACGAGCAGTACTTC
abundance: once; d_gene: TRBD1; v_gene: TRBV5-4; j_gene: TRBJ1-4; CDR3aa: CASSLRTGQAFGKLFF; CDR3nt: TGTGCCAGCAGCCTTCGGACCGGACAGGCATTCGGGAAACTGTTTTTT
abundance: .; d_gene: TRBD2; v_gene: TRBV27; j_gene: TRBJ2-1; CDR3aa: CASSSWPLAGGRGEQFF; CDR3nt: TGTGCCAGCAGTTCATGGCCACTAGCGGGAGGTCGGGGTGAGCAGTTCTTC
abundance: few; d_gene: .; v_gene: TRBV7-9; j_gene: TRBJ2-5; CDR3aa: CASSLGWRESQETQYF; CDR3nt: TGTGCCAGCAGCTTAGGGTGGAGGGAGAGCCAAGAGACCCAGTACTTC
abundance: .; d_gene: TRBD2; v_gene: TRBV27; j_gene: TRBJ2-7; CDR3aa: CASSLNIASGFSYEQYF; CDR3nt: TGTGCCAGCAGTTTAAATATCGCTAGCGGCTTTTCCTACGAGCAGTACTTC
abundance: once; d_gene: .; v_gene: TRBV5-5; j_gene: TRBJ2-1; CDR3aa: CASSRLDDYNEQFF; CDR3nt: TGTGCCAGCAGTAGGCTAGACGATTACAATGAGCAGTTCTTC
abundance: .; d_gene: .; v_gene: TRBV5-1; j_gene: TRBJ2-3; CDR3aa: CASSTHTGGTDTQYF; CDR3nt: TGCGCCAGCAGCACGCACACTGGGGGGACAGATACGCAGTATTTT